The clone carrying this TCR beta chain was picked up a small number of times. Its specificity is unknown. TCR cDNA received a 3' ligated oligonucleotide that carried a UMI. Whole-blood samples were under 3 ml of peripheral blood from healthy adult volunteers. Cells were not sorted; total RNA input targeted roughly 1 to 1,100 ng. The sample is drawn from a study of naive and memory T cell subsets. Study results and caveats: TCR transcript changes with activation or differentiation may affect this RNA method.

Germline V gene lookup returns CDR1 SNHLY and CDR2 FYNNEI. The CDR3 totals 14 residues. V lost 5 bases and J lost 7, with 17 bases in between. The SP2 primer and nested alpha and beta constant region primers amplified ligated cDNA in four rounds. Each CDR3 protein is one row after TCRdb ran MiXCR on the 5' RACE reads. Of over 45,000 distinct CDR3 sequences detected, approximately 4.5% appear once; the ten largest clones hold around 0.8%. V is TRBV2 and J is TRBJ1-1; a possible D gene is TRBD1 (5 bases). The sequence derives from a female donor in good health. The CDR3 sequence is CASSPTTRGLEAFF. CDR3 nucleotides: TGTGCCAGCAGTCCAACGACACGGGGACTTGAAGCTTTCTTT.